This T cell receptor (beta chain) comes out of a study of control samples from healthy donors and cancer patients. With 2 bases removed from V and 0 bases from J, the gap between germline ends came to 17 bases. From germline, CDR1 is MGHRA and CDR2 YSYEKL. CDR3 length: 18 residues. Measured with immunoSEQ multiplex PCR; TCRdb has only the in-frame clones, and not every one. The sample includes 40,000 to 50,000 clones, around 78% of them seen just once. The chain has TRBV4-1 and TRBJ2-1, with D possibly matching TRBD2 (6 bases). Sequencing was done on a sample of blood. This TCR came from a man aged 55-75 years in good health. For the CDR3, the DNA is TGCGCCAGCAGCCAAAGATGGGGGGTCCCGAGCTCCTACAATGAGCAGTTCTTC. It translates to CASSQRWGVPSSYNEQFF.